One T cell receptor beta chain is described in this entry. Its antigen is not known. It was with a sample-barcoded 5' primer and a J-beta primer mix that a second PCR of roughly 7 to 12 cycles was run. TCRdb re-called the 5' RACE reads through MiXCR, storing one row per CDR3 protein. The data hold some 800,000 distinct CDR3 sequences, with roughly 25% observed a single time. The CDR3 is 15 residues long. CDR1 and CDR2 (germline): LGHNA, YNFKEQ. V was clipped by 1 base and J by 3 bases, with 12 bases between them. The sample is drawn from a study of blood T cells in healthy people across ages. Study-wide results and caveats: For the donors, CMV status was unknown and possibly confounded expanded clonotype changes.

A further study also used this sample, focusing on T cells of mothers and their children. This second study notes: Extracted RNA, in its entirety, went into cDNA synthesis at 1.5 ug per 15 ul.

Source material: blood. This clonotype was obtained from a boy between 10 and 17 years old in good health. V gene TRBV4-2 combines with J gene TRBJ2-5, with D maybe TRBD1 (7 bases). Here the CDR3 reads CASSQGAGGKETQYF. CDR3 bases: TGTGCCAGCAGCCAAGGGGCAGGGGGGAAAGAGACCCAGTACTTC.